This entry is about one TCR beta chain. The antigen is undetermined. Naive-designated CD8 cells lacked CD45RO, were positively enriched for CCR7, and omitted terminally differentiated effector memory CD45RA+ cells. Trimming removed 4 bases from V and 0 bases from J, with 13 bases in between. The germline V gene has CDR1 MNHEY and CDR2 SMNVEV (reference sequence). The CDR3 is 15 amino acids. Samples underwent the assay at deep level. Using immunoSEQ multiplex PCR, the repertoire was profiled, and TCRdb retains in-frame clones only, with some absent. The sample gives roughly 590,000 clones, nearly 97% of which show up once; 0.11% is in the top ten. These data are taken from a study of shared clonotypes between healthy human individuals. The overall study: Three CD4 naive, three CD4 memory, two CD8 naive and one CD8 memory plate were used per donor. Whole-study findings and limits: Among non-shared clonotypes, generation probabilities were lower than among those shared by all four donors. Depth was large, yet rarefaction showed that sorted-subset sequencing was incomplete.

The clonotype was recovered from a woman aged 25 to 39 in good health. The material sequenced was naive CD8+ T cells sorted from blood. The V gene is TRBV27, the J gene TRBJ2-7, with D uncertain. This CDR3 reads CASSYGLDPSYEQYF. The CDR3 DNA follows: TGTGCCAGCAGTTACGGCTTAGATCCCTCCTACGAGCAGTACTTC.